What follows are 18 T cell receptor beta chains derived from one specimen sequenced in a study of blood T cell repertoires in COVID-19. Data came from immunoSEQ multiplex PCR; TCRdb stores just in-frame clones and leaves some out. The data contain some 53,000 clones, 87% of them singletons. The sample was peripheral blood. The receptors come from a human donor with active COVID-19. The donor label of this sample is uncertain.

The chain is built from TRBV19 and TRBJ1-5, with unresolved D. CDR1 is LNHDA, CDR2 SQIVND, per germline (reference sequence). V dropped 8 bases and J dropped 5 bases, with 13 bases sitting between them. The CDR3 runs 13 residues. The CDR3 region is CASEGGVYQPQHF. In DNA form, the CDR3 reads TGTGCCAGTGAGGGTGGGGTCTATCAGCCCCAGCATTTT. Complete variable domain (other parts from reference TRBV19 and TRBJ1-5): DGGITQSPKYLFRKEGQNVTLSCEQNLNHDAMYWYRQDPGQGLRLIYYSQIVNDFQKGDIAEGYSVSREKKESFPLTVTSAQKNPTAFYLCASEGGVYQPQHFGDGTRLSIL.

The V and J genes are TRBV9 and TRBJ2-1, with 7 bases identical to TRBD1. Trimming cost V 3 bases and J 3 bases; bases outside gene matches: 15. The V gene's germline CDR1 is SGDLS and CDR2 YYNGEE. The CDR3 runs to 18 residues. In nucleotides, the CDR3 is TGTGCCAGCAGCGAGGCCCGGGACAGCCTAGAGCTCTACAATGAGCAGTTCTTC. Translating gives CASSEARDSLELYNEQFF.

On this clone itself: This CDR3 fails to terminate in the conserved phenylalanine or tryptophan, so it likely reflects a read error. The DNA is omitted, as the CDR3 cannot be located on it reliably, and the CDR3 follows TCRdb's listing. The chain recombines TRBV7-8 with TRBJ2-7; the table's D call TRBD1 went unverified against the DNA. Germline CDR1 SGHVS, CDR2 FQNEAQ. The CDR3 adds up to 12 amino acids, both ends counted. CDR3 amino acids: CASSTHRGPLLI.

This chain joins TRBV6-5 and TRBJ2-2, with D maybe TRBD1 (6 bases). Germline V lookup: CDR1 MNHEY, CDR2 SVGAGI. The CDR3 contains 14 residues. Trimming shortened V by 7 bases and J by 1 base, and 10 bases separated the two germline ends. The chain's CDR3 is CASTGGWNTGELFF. The CDR3 nucleotides read TGTGCCAGCACTGGGGGCTGGAACACCGGGGAGCTGTTTTTT.

The V and J genes are TRBV14 and TRBJ2-2, with 7 positions matching TRBD2. Germline loops: CDR1 SGHDN, CDR2 FVKESK. This CDR3 has 17 amino acids. The V segment lost 4 bases and the J segment 5 bases; nucleotides outside the gene matches: 13. DNA of the CDR3: TGTGCCAGCAGCCCGTTGGGTAGCGGGCGCTTAACCGGGGAGCTGTTTTTT. Its translation: CASSPLGSGRLTGELFF. The whole variable domain, remainder taken from reference TRBV14 and TRBJ2-2, is EAGVTQFPSHSVIEKGQTVTLRCDPISGHDNLYWYRRVMGKEIKFLLHFVKESKQDESGMPNNRFLAERTGGTYSTLKVQPAELEDSGVYFCASSPLGSGRLTGELFFGEGSRLTVL.

V gene TRBV7-8 combines with J gene TRBJ1-6; 7 bases match TRBD1. After removal of 5 bases from V and 2 bases from J, the junction contained 9 bases not matched to a gene. This CDR3 is 17 amino acids long. The germline CDR1 and CDR2 sequences are SGHVS and FQNEAQ. This chain's CDR3 is CASSPRTGGAYNSPLHF. CDR3 sequence (DNA): TGTGCCAGCAGCCCGCGGACAGGAGGAGCCTATAATTCACCCCTCCACTTT.

The gene calls are TRBV9 and TRBJ2-7; TRBD2 matches 7 bases. The germline gives CDR1 SGDLS, CDR2 YYNGEE. V was pared by 7 bases and J by 3 bases, with 4 bases of the junction left unmatched. This CDR3 is built from 12 residues. The CDR3 region is CASGGTNYEQYF. The CDR3 nucleotides read TGTGCCAGCGGAGGGACTAACTACGAGCAGTACTTC. Together with reference TRBV9 and TRBJ2-7, the CDR3 gives the full variable domain: DSGVTQTPKHLITATGQRVTLRCSPRSGDLSVYWYQQSLDQGLQFLIQYYNGEERAKGNILERFSAQQFPDLHSELNLSSLELGDSALYFCASGGTNYEQYFGPGTRLTVT.

As for this clone: Sequence at one end of the junction differs from germline and may be a read error. The J gene is TRBJ2-2, the V gene TRBV7-7, with 9 bases lining up with TRBD1. Germline values: CDR1 SSHAT, CDR2 FNYEAQ (reference sequence). The CDR3 spans 17 residues. CDR3 region: CASSLAIGTGITGELFF. CDR3 nucleotide sequence: TGTGCTAGCAGCTTAGCGATTGGGACAGGGATCACCGGGGAGCTGTTTTTT.

The chain joins TRBV4-1 to TRBJ1-5; D remains unclear. The CDR3 has 16 amino acids. With 1 base removed from V and 8 bases from J, the gap between germline ends came to 18 bases. Germline V gene sequence: CDR1 MGHRA, CDR2 YSYEKL. The CDR3 is CASSQGRFPGSEPQHF. The CDR3 nucleotides are TGCGCCAGCAGCCAAGGGAGGTTTCCGGGCAGTGAGCCCCAGCATTTT.

CDR3 coding DNA: TGTGCCAGCAGGCTCGGGACAGGGGGCTTCTACGAGCAGTACTTC. It encodes CASRLGTGGFYEQYF. J is TRBJ2-7 and V is TRBV6-5; 12 bases match TRBD1. The CDR3 contains 15 residues. CDR1 MNHEY and CDR2 SVGAGI come from the germline V gene. V lost 6 bases and J lost 3; bases outside the gene matches: 6.

The chain employs TRBV5-1 and TRBJ2-3; D not certain. The CDR3 has 12 residues. Trimming left V 2 bases short and J 3 bases short, with 4 bases between. Germline-derived CDR1 and CDR2 are SGHRS and YFSETQ. The CDR3 nucleotides are TGCGCCAGCAGCTTCGAGACAGATACGCAGTATTTT. Translating gives CASSFETDTQYF.

This rearrangement joins TRBV18 to TRBJ1-2; the D is unclear. The CDR3 loop spans 14 amino acids. V was shortened by 3 bases and J by 1 base, with 9 bases between the two germline ends. Germline CDR1 is KGHSH and CDR2 is LQKENI. As DNA, the CDR3 is TGTGCCAGCTCACCGAACAGAATTAACTATGGCTACACCTTC. This translates into CASSPNRINYGYTF.

This chain links TRBV9 with TRBJ2-3; a weak D match, TRBD1 (5 bases). V dropped 3 bases and J dropped 0 bases, with 14 bases sitting between them. The CDR3 loop spans 16 amino acids. Germline CDR1 is SGDLS and CDR2 is YYNGEE. This chain's CDR3 is CASSAQGASSTDTQYF. CDR3 nucleotides: TGTGCCAGCAGCGCCCAGGGTGCCTCTAGCACAGATACGCAGTATTTT.

The chain combines TRBV7-3 with TRBJ2-2; 7 bases are a match to TRBD1. V dropped 6 bases and J dropped 5; count of bases not matched to a gene: 3. The CDR3 loop spans 13 amino acids. Germline V CDR1 and CDR2: SGHTA, FQGTGA. The DNA of the CDR3 is TGTGCCAGCAGAACGACAGGGACCGGGGAGCTGTTTTTT. Protein: CASRTTGTGELFF.

V usage is TRBV4-2 and J usage is TRBJ2-5; TRBD2 agrees at 10 bases. Germline values: CDR1 LGHNA, CDR2 YNFKEQ. Trimming took 4 bases from V and 2 from J; bases not matched to a gene: 7. The CDR3 loop spans 16 amino acids. The chain's CDR3 is CASSRLGLATQETQYF. CDR3 DNA sequence: TGTGCCAGCAGCCGGTTGGGACTAGCGACTCAAGAGACCCAGTACTTC.

The CDR3 protein is CAISESVGVLDTQYF. In DNA form, the CDR3 reads TGTGCCATCAGTGAGTCGGTAGGGGTCCTAGATACGCAGTATTTT. This chain uses TRBV10-3 with TRBJ2-3; D perhaps matches TRBD1 (5 bases). This CDR3 is 15 amino acids long. In germline, CDR1 is ENHRY, CDR2 SYGVKD. Trimming stripped 0 bases from V and 5 bases from J, with 12 bases between.

The chain has TRBV5-6 and TRBJ2-7, with TRBD2 identical over 7 bases. The CDR3 contains 16 residues. The germline V gene encodes CDR1 SGHDT and CDR2 YYEEEE. The junction had 8 bases not matched to a gene; V was cut back by 0 bases and J by 2 bases. The CDR3 sequence: CASSLGGSSGPYEQYF. CDR3 sequence (DNA): TGTGCCAGCAGCTTGGGGGGCTCTAGCGGACCCTACGAGCAGTACTTC.

This clone was observed once. The chain uses TRBV5-1 and TRBJ2-7, with 7 nucleotides matching TRBD1. The ends lost 4 bases at V and 2 bases at J; junction bases unmatched: 6. This CDR3 has 14 residues. Germline V lookup: CDR1 SGHRS, CDR2 YFSETQ. The CDR3 region is CASSPGTDTYEQYF. Written as DNA, the CDR3 is TGCGCCAGCAGCCCGGGGACAGACACCTACGAGCAGTACTTC.